This T cell receptor beta chain derives from a study of vaccination effects on CD4 cells after COVID-19 (dated by TCRdb to about 2022). Concerning the study at large: Participants received two doses of either the BNT162b2 or the mRNA-1273 mRNA SARS-CoV-2 vaccine. Cultures from other donors in the study were sequenced using the Oncomine TCR Beta short-read assay on an Illumina iSeq 100. SARS-CoV-2 spike-specific CD4+ TCR repertoires from before and after mRNA vaccination were compared in COVID-19 convalescent patients and in infection-naive vaccine recipients. A total of 10 COVID-19 convalescent patients and a handful of SARS-CoV-2-naive healthy vaccine recipients were included in the full study.

Concerning this clone itself: The antigen it recognizes is unknown. Base qualities were left out, and no much larger clone turns up one base away.

The germline V gene provides CDR1 SGHDT and CDR2 YYEEEE. From V the trimming removes 4 bases and from J it removes 0 bases, while the gene matches leave 8 bases of the junction unaccounted for. The CDR3 measures 18 amino acids from cysteine to phenylalanine. Just the 54-base CDR3 DNA is kept, in frame starting at base 1. Libraries were built with the immunoSEQ multiplex PCR assay. DNA from the cultured, isolated CD4+ T cells was subjected to TCR beta CDR3 sequencing. Processing in the source paper ran as follows. Non-productive TCR sequences were discarded, and reads were trimmed to the CDR3 region, with only CDR3s of 7 or more amino acids retained. Antigen-specific clonotypes were identified with the MANAFEST web app by comparing expansion in peptide wells against reference cultures. To be called positive, a clone needed expansion at FDR<0.05 compared with the reference and with all other wells, an odds ratio greater than 5, and a frequency greater than 0.1% in two replicate wells. A clonotype was defined as cross-reactive if the clonotype was significantly expanded both in SARS-CoV-2 spike wells and in at least one common cold coronavirus spike condition. Using the stringdist R package, CDR3 similarity was measured by Levenshtein distance, and unrooted trees were constructed with ape in R 3.6.1. As stored in TCRdb, this immuneACCESS dataset retains in-frame rearrangements with V and J assigned. A fraction of the clones does not appear; measured against another copy, unresolved V genes explain less than half of the discrepancy, and the remainder lacks a known reason. Clone size and the V and J calls come from that table; the DNA yielded D and trimming. Present in this sample are tens of thousands of clones, over 70% of which were seen just once. Of the sample, 10% falls within the top ten clones.

Paper-wide results and their limitations: Limitations of the study were the small number of convalescent patients and the absence of early post-infection timepoints. Among healthy vaccine recipients, nearly all vaccine-induced clones were SARS-CoV-2 mono-reactive, and only 1 of 255 was cross-reactive with common cold coronaviruses. At late post-vaccination timepoints, both infection-induced and vaccine-induced clones showed marked clonal contraction, consistent with waning T cell responses.

The ViraFEST assay stimulated PBMC with viral peptide pools and then used TCR sequencing to identify antigen-specific CD4+ T cell clonotypes by expansion. After 10 to 11 days of culture, CD4+ T cells were isolated with the EasySep CD4+ T cell isolation kit. The absence of prior SARS-CoV-2 infection in healthy vaccine recipients was confirmed by negative nucleocapsid antibodies before and after vaccination. Each well held around 2 million PBMC cultured in IMDM containing approximately 5% human AB serum, about 10 IU/ml IL-2 and gentamicin, along with around 11 ug/ml peptides. Half of the culture medium was replaced with fresh IL-2-containing medium on days 3 and 7. Each peptide stimulation condition was cultured in triplicate wells unless otherwise noted. PBMC were separated from whole blood using Ficoll-Paque Plus gradient centrifugation and were then either cryopreserved at -140C or used fresh. Overlapping peptide pools spanned the spike proteins of SARS-CoV-2 and the common cold coronaviruses HCoV-NL63, HCoV-OC43 and HCoV-229E. The QIAamp micro DNA kit was used to extract genomic DNA from the cultured CD4+ T cells.

Recombination connected TRBV5-6 to TRBJ2-6; TRBD1 matches 9 bases in the middle. The specimen comprised CD4+ T cells from PBMCs cultured with SARS-CoV-2 spike peptides, sampled before COVID-19 vaccination. Interpreted using the paper, the cell subset or site label stands for: SARS-CoV-2 spike overlapping peptide pool stimulation. The sequence derives from a human donor who received a COVID-19 vaccine. The DNA sequence is given as TGTGCCAGCAGCAAGACCGGGACAGGGCACTCTGGGGCCAACGTCCTGACTTTC. The encoded protein is CASSKTGTGHSGANVLTF.